A single sample gave rise to the 18 T cell receptor beta chains below, sequenced in a study of blood T cell repertoires in COVID-19. Repertoires were generated with immunoSEQ multiplex PCR, while TCRdb's copy carries only in-frame clones and drops some. Of approximately 68,000 clones listed, just over 85% are singletons. Material: peripheral blood. The source of these receptors is a man between 65 and 85 years old with active or convalescent COVID-19.

This clone was counted between two and nine times. The chain joins TRBV2 to TRBJ2-2, with 8 nucleotides matching TRBD1. The V gene's germline CDR1 is SNHLY and CDR2 FYNNEI. The CDR3 is made up of 14 amino acids. After removal of 2 bases from V and 4 bases from J, the junction contained 0 bases not matched to a gene. CDR3 in amino acids: CASSEQGATGELFF. CDR3 bases: TGTGCCAGCAGTGAACAGGGGGCCACCGGGGAGCTGTTTTTT.

This chain links TRBV5-4 with TRBJ2-1, with 9 bases lining up with TRBD2. Germline loops: CDR1 SGHNT, CDR2 YYREEE (reference sequence). The CDR3 loop spans 16 amino acids. The junction had 6 bases not matched to a gene; V was cut back by 5 bases and J by 0 bases. This CDR3 reads CASSRAGGSSYNEQFF. The CDR3 nucleotides read TGTGCCAGCAGTAGGGCGGGAGGGAGCTCCTACAATGAGCAGTTCTTC.

The V and J genes are TRBV5-6 and TRBJ2-1; TRBD1 might be the D (6 bases). The CDR3 is 16 residues long. Trimming took 6 bases from V and 9 from J, leaving 25 bases between them. Germline V gene lookup returns CDR1 SGHDT and CDR2 YYEEEE. In DNA form, the CDR3 reads TGTGCCAGCACCGCTCCTCGGGACATGAGGCGAGGTGAGCAGTTCTTC. Translation gives CASTAPRDMRRGEQFF.

The CDR3 reads CASSPGTGGGNTIYF. DNA for the CDR3: TGTGCCAGCAGCCCCGGGACAGGGGGTGGAAACACCATATATTTT. The V and J genes are TRBV5-4 and TRBJ1-3, with TRBD1 matching over 11 bases. Germline V gene data show CDR1 as SGHNT and CDR2 as YYREEE (reference sequence). The CDR3 sequence is 15 residues long. V shed 4 bases, J shed 3 bases, and the junction held 3 bases outside the gene matches.

The DNA for the CDR3 is TGTGCCAGCAGACCAACAGGGGGCTCAGGAGAGACCCAGTACTTC. Translated, it gives CASRPTGGSGETQYF. The genes are TRBV6-5 and TRBJ2-5; 9 bases line up with TRBD1. The CDR3 is 15 amino acids. CDR1 and CDR2 (germline): MNHEY, SVGAGI. J was trimmed by 4 bases and V by 6 bases; bases with no gene match: 9.

The V and J genes are TRBV6-5 and TRBJ2-1, with 9 bases that match TRBD2. V lost 5 bases, J lost 3 bases, and 5 bases stayed unmatched. Germline CDR1 is MNHEY and CDR2 is SVGAGI. The CDR3 is 15 residues long. CDR3 sequence (DNA): TGTGCCAGCAGTCAGCTAGCGGGAAACTACAATGAGCAGTTCTTC. It translates to CASSQLAGNYNEQFF.

The chain combines TRBV10-2 with TRBJ1-5; 8 bases match TRBD1. V gave up 4 bases and J gave up 4 bases; unmatched junction bases: 0. The V gene's germline CDR1 is WSHSY and CDR2 SAAADI. The length of the CDR3 is 13 residues. CDR3 in amino acids: CASSGTGNQPQHF. CDR3 bases: TGCGCCAGCAGTGGGACAGGGAATCAGCCCCAGCATTTT.

This chain uses TRBV6-6 with TRBJ2-7, with a possible D match to TRBD2 (7 bases). The germline CDR1 and CDR2 sequences are MNHNY and SVGAGI (reference sequence). V was trimmed by 8 bases and J by 3 bases, leaving 11 bases between them. The CDR3 has 12 amino acids. CDR3 nucleotide sequence: TGTGCCAGCGGCGGGGGCTACTACGAGCAGTACTTC. It is translated as CASGGGYYEQYF.

Regarding this clone: Mismatch with germline at one junction end may stem from a read error. The genes are TRBV6-1 and TRBJ1-1; 7 nucleotides agree with TRBD1. Germline V gene lookup returns CDR1 MNHNS and CDR2 SASEGT. The CDR3 is made up of 13 amino acids. CDR3 loop: CASSEGGRYEAFF. The DNA of the CDR3 is TGTGCCAGCAGCGAAGGGGGCAGATACGAAGCTTTCTTT.

The V call is TRBV7-2, the J call TRBJ1-1, with TRBD1 matching over 8 bases. V lost 5 bases and J lost 5; bases outside the gene matches: 7. CDR1 and CDR2 (germline): SGHTA, FQGNSA. The CDR3 loop spans 14 amino acids. The chain's CDR3 is CASSPPGGGTEAFF. The CDR3 DNA reads as TGTGCCAGCAGCCCCCCAGGGGGCGGAACTGAAGCTTTCTTT.

The rearrangement links TRBV29-1 to TRBJ1-2; D unresolved. The CDR3 spans 13 residues. Per the germline V gene, CDR1 is SQVTM and CDR2 is ANQGSEA. The V gene lost 6 bases and the J gene lost 3 bases, with 14 bases spanning the gap. CDR3 residues: CSVLLGVDYGYTF. CDR3 nucleotide sequence: TGCAGCGTCCTCCTGGGAGTAGACTATGGCTACACCTTC.

The CDR3 loop is CASSPYRVSSGANVLTF. The CDR3 coding sequence is TGTGCCAGCAGCCCTTACAGGGTCAGCTCTGGGGCCAACGTCCTGACTTTC. The V gene is TRBV14, the J gene TRBJ2-6; D might be TRBD1 (6 bases). This CDR3 comprises 17 residues. Between the trimmed V and J ends, which lost 4 bases and 0 bases, there was a span of 13 bases. Per germline, CDR1 SGHDN and CDR2 FVKESK.

This chain joins TRBV13 and TRBJ2-2; D is undetermined. This CDR3 has 14 residues. V was pared by 1 base and J by 4 bases, with 7 bases between. CDR1 is PRHDT and CDR2 is FYEKMQ in the germline V gene (reference sequence). CDR3 protein: CASSLATSTGELFF. The CDR3 DNA sequence: TGTGCCAGCAGCTTAGCCACAAGCACCGGGGAGCTGTTTTTT.

The V call is TRBV30, the J call TRBJ2-6, with 10 bases that match TRBD1. Germline V gives CDR1 GTSNPN, CDR2 SVGIG (reference sequence). This CDR3 is built from 20 residues. V lost 2 bases and J lost 0; bases outside the gene matches: 13. The CDR3 DNA reads TGTGCCTGGAGTCCTAGGCCCGGACAGGGGGGTTACTCTGGGGCCAACGTCCTGACTTTC. The encoded protein is CAWSPRPGQGGYSGANVLTF. The entire variable domain, with the rest obtained from reference TRBV30 and TRBJ2-6, is as follows: SQTIHQWPATLVQPVGSPLSLECTVEGTSNPNLYWYRQAAGRGLQLLFYSVGIGQISSEVPQNLSASRPQDRQFILSSKKLLLSDSGFYLCAWSPRPGQGGYSGANVLTFGAGSRLTVL.

This clone was detected once. The chain links TRBV12-3 or TRBV12-4 to TRBJ1-5; TRBD1 is a possible D gene (6 bases). CDR3 length: 13 residues. V was pared by 6 bases and J by 4 bases, with 10 bases between. The CDR3 here is CASRLTGNQPQHF. The CDR3 nucleotides are TGTGCCAGCAGGCTAACAGGGAATCAGCCCCAGCATTTT.

The chain recombines TRBV5-1 with TRBJ1-4, with 8 bases identical to TRBD1. Germline V gene data show CDR1 as SGHRS and CDR2 as YFSETQ. The CDR3 has 15 residues. V trimming: 4 bases; J trimming: 8 bases; junction bases outside the gene matches: 10. The CDR3 DNA reads TGCGCCAGCAGCATCGGACAGGGCGGAGGGGAAAAACTGTTTTTT. Translated: CASSIGQGGGEKLFF.

The chain recombines TRBV28 with TRBJ1-5, with D possibly being TRBD1 (6 bases). CDR1 and CDR2 (germline): MDHEN, SYDVKM. V gave up 9 bases and J gave up 6 bases, with 18 bases separating them. The CDR3 length is 14 residues. Written as DNA, the CDR3 is TGTGCCAGTTACGGCCTGGGAGGGGGTCAGCCCCAGCATTTT. Its protein product is CASYGLGGGQPQHF.

This clone was counted once. The chain employs TRBV30 and TRBJ2-5; D possibly corresponds to TRBD2 (6 bases). The CDR3 loop spans 13 amino acids. Trimming stripped 5 bases from V and 7 bases from J, with 17 bases between. CDR1 GTSNPN and CDR2 SVGIG come from the germline V gene (reference sequence). The CDR3 nucleotides read TGTGCCTGGGCCCGGGGGACCTCCGTGACCCAGTACTTC. It yields the protein CAWARGTSVTQYF.